This is a list of T cell receptor beta chains from one sample in a study of vaccination and CD4 T cells after COVID-19. MiXCR, run by TCRdb on the PCR reads, gives a single entry per CDR3 protein. This table has around 4,200 distinct CDR3 sequences, around 35% appearing once. For these TCRs, the target antigens are not known. Sequenced here: CD4+ T cells from blood, cultured in vitro, sampled after SARS-CoV-2 vaccination. All receptors come from a human donor who had recovered from COVID-19. Both conserved end residues are part of each CDR3. The order of the fields is D gene, J gene, V gene, clone size, CDR3 protein, CDR3 DNA. D genes are given only for firm matches. Clone size is stated in some rows and not others, as once, few, many or a class when expanded.

D gene: TRBD1; J gene: TRBJ2-5; V gene: TRBV20-1; clone size: few; CDR3 protein: CSAYRGSGYQETQYF; CDR3 DNA: TGCAGTGCTTACAGGGGCTCGGGGTACCAAGAGACCCAGTACTTC
D gene: -; J gene: TRBJ1-1; V gene: TRBV7-2; clone size: few; CDR3 protein: CASSFLPGPGLGRTEAFF; CDR3 DNA: TGTGCCAGCAGCTTTCTCCCGGGACCCGGATTGGGACGAACTGAAGCTTTCTTT
D gene: TRBD1; J gene: TRBJ1-4; V gene: TRBV6-2/TRBV6-3; clone size: -; CDR3 protein: CASGQGPEKLFF; CDR3 DNA: TGTGCCAGCGGACAGGGACCAGAAAAACTGTTTTTT
D gene: -; J gene: TRBJ1-4; V gene: TRBV15; clone size: -; CDR3 protein: CATSRGSQGEKLFF; CDR3 DNA: TGTGCCACCAGCAGAGGCTCTCAGGGGGAAAAACTGTTTTTT
D gene: TRBD1; J gene: TRBJ1-1; V gene: TRBV29-1; clone size: -; CDR3 protein: CSAPRGQGGTEAFF; CDR3 DNA: TGCAGCGCCCCGAGAGGACAGGGGGGTACTGAAGCTTTCTTT
D gene: TRBD1; J gene: TRBJ1-5; V gene: TRBV15; clone size: -; CDR3 protein: CATSRGDQGDQHF; CDR3 DNA: TGTGCCACCAGCAGAGGGGACCAGGGGGACCAGCATTTT
D gene: TRBD2; J gene: TRBJ2-5; V gene: TRBV5-1; clone size: -; CDR3 protein: CASSLDSGRAETQYF; CDR3 DNA: TGCGCCAGCAGCTTGGATAGCGGGAGGGCGGAGACCCAGTACTTC
D gene: TRBD2; J gene: TRBJ2-7; V gene: TRBV5-4; clone size: -; CDR3 protein: CASSSAGGRAYEQYF; CDR3 DNA: TGTGCCAGCAGTTCTGCGGGGGGGAGGGCCTACGAGCAGTACTTC
D gene: TRBD1; J gene: TRBJ2-4; V gene: TRBV20-1; clone size: -; CDR3 protein: CSGEDREKNIQYF; CDR3 DNA: TGCAGTGGGGAGGACAGGGAGAAAAACATTCAGTACTTC
D gene: TRBD1; J gene: TRBJ1-2; V gene: TRBV7-2; clone size: few; CDR3 protein: CASSPMTGVLYGYTF; CDR3 DNA: TGTGCCAGCAGCCCCATGACAGGGGTCCTCTATGGCTACACCTTC
D gene: -; J gene: TRBJ1-2; V gene: TRBV6-1; clone size: -; CDR3 protein: CASSEINYGYTF; CDR3 DNA: TGTGCCAGCAGTGAAATTAACTATGGCTACACCTTC
D gene: -; J gene: TRBJ2-7; V gene: TRBV20-1; clone size: few; CDR3 protein: CSASYPGVYEQYF; CDR3 DNA: TGCAGTGCTAGTTACCCAGGGGTCTACGAGCAGTACTTC
D gene: -; J gene: TRBJ2-7; V gene: TRBV10-3; clone size: -; CDR3 protein: CAISDSENYEQYF; CDR3 DNA: TGTGCCATCAGTGACTCAGAAAACTACGAGCAGTACTTC
D gene: -; J gene: TRBJ1-1; V gene: TRBV7-8; clone size: -; CDR3 protein: CASSNRQNTEAFF; CDR3 DNA: TGTGCCAGCAGCAACAGACAGAACACTGAAGCTTTCTTT
D gene: -; J gene: TRBJ2-1; V gene: TRBV6-2/TRBV6-3; clone size: few; CDR3 protein: CASSPLGQAYNEQFF; CDR3 DNA: TGTGCCAGCAGTCCCTTGGGACAAGCCTACAATGAGCAGTTCTTC
D gene: TRBD1; J gene: TRBJ2-5; V gene: TRBV5-1; clone size: -; CDR3 protein: CASSLDPQGAKTQYF; CDR3 DNA: TGCGCCAGCAGCTTGGACCCCCAGGGGGCGAAGACCCAGTACTTC
D gene: -; J gene: TRBJ1-3; V gene: TRBV7-9; clone size: few; CDR3 protein: CASSLVNSGNTIYF; CDR3 DNA: TGTGCCAGCAGCCTTGTTAACTCTGGAAACACCATATATTTT
D gene: TRBD2; J gene: TRBJ2-3; V gene: TRBV7-2; clone size: -; CDR3 protein: CASSFLPGGTADTQYF; CDR3 DNA: TGTGCCAGCAGCTTCTTACCGGGGGGGACTGCTGATACGCAGTATTTT
D gene: -; J gene: TRBJ2-7; V gene: TRBV20-1; clone size: -; CDR3 protein: CSARDRTRSYEQYF; CDR3 DNA: TGCAGTGCTAGAGATCGGACAAGATCCTACGAGCAGTACTTC
D gene: -; J gene: TRBJ1-2; V gene: TRBV5-6; clone size: -; CDR3 protein: CASSRLGVVESGGYTF; CDR3 DNA: TGTGCCAGCAGCAGGTTGGGGGTAGTCGAATCGGGTGGCTACACCTTC
D gene: TRBD2; J gene: TRBJ2-7; V gene: TRBV20-1; clone size: few; CDR3 protein: CSAREMASGRFVEQYF; CDR3 DNA: TGCAGTGCTAGAGAAATGGCTAGCGGGAGATTTGTCGAGCAGTACTTC
D gene: TRBD1; J gene: TRBJ2-3; V gene: TRBV20-1; clone size: few; CDR3 protein: CSARGTGTAQDTQYF; CDR3 DNA: TGCAGTGCTAGGGGGACAGGGACCGCGCAAGATACGCAGTATTTT